Presented here are 14 T cell receptor beta chains from one specimen sequenced in a study of human T cells and chemical hapten exposure. Time point noted: patch test 1, 2 weeks after DPC sensitization. Treatment: therapeutic diphenylcyclopropenone sensitization with weekly scalp DPC. TCRdb passed the RACE reads through MiXCR, listing each CDR3 protein once. The sample has fewer than 400,000 distinct CDR3 sequences, around 6.9% seen once. Here the sequenced sample was whole blood, taken in connection with sensitization to the hapten diphenylcyclopropenone (DPC). The source is a woman aged 18 to 35 with alopecia areata. Some clones in this sample may be carry-over from other donors' samples.

At least ten counts were recorded for this clonotype. This chain joins TRBV6-2 or TRBV6-3 and TRBJ2-1, with TRBD2 matching 13 bases. The CDR3 is made up of 17 amino acids. Germline V gene sequence: CDR1 MNHEY, CDR2 SVGEGT. Trimming cost V 5 bases and J 2 bases; bases outside gene matches: 6. This CDR3 is CASSDGLAGVTYNEQFF. CDR3 in DNA: TGTGCCAGCAGTGACGGACTAGCGGGGGTTACCTACAATGAGCAGTTCTTC.

Worth noting for this clonotype: The conserved final phenylalanine or tryptophan is absent from the CDR3, which likely points to a read error. The chain's CDR3 is CASSLEGRSTDTQYL. The CDR3 DNA sequence: TGTGCCAGCAGCTTAGAGGGCAGAAGCACAGATACGCAGTATTTG. This rearrangement joins TRBV7-9 to TRBJ2-3; D not resolved. The germline CDR1 and CDR2 sequences are SEHNR and FQNEAQ (reference sequence). The CDR3 contains 15 residues. Trimming cost V 1 base and J 0 bases, with 8 bases left between them.

This clonotype was detected many times. V usage is TRBV20-1 and J usage is TRBJ2-1, with 8 nucleotides matching TRBD1. The CDR3 runs to 19 residues. Per the germline V gene, CDR1 is DFQATT and CDR2 is SNEGSKA (reference sequence). The trim removed 1 base at V and 0 bases at J, leaving 14 bases unmatched. CDR3 region: CSARAPHVPDRVSYNEQFF. DNA for the CDR3: TGCAGTGCTAGAGCCCCCCACGTCCCGGACAGGGTCTCCTACAATGAGCAGTTCTTC.

The rearrangement joins TRBV20-1 to TRBJ2-5, with a possible D match to TRBD1 (5 bases). This CDR3 contains 15 residues. Germline V gene sequence: CDR1 DFQATT, CDR2 SNEGSKA (reference sequence). With 5 bases removed from V and 3 bases from J, the gap between germline ends came to 19 bases. The CDR3 DNA reads TGCAGTGCTTTTCCGGGCCCAGGGAACGAAGAGACCCAGTACTTC. Its protein product is CSAFPGPGNEETQYF.

Comment on this clonotype: Being one base from a much bigger clone, this may be a read error. This chain joins TRBV4-3 and TRBJ2-7; possible D gene TRBD1, 6 bases. The CDR3 contains 17 residues. Germline values: CDR1 LGHNA, CDR2 YSLEER. CDR3 amino acids: CASSQDYRVQGHYVQYF. CDR3 nucleotide sequence: TGCGCCAGCAGCCAAGATTACCGTGTACAGGGACACTACGTGCAGTACTTC.

This clonotype was seen at least ten times. The genes are TRBV28 and TRBJ1-4; D ambiguous. CDR3 length: 11 residues. Between the trimmed V and J ends, which lost 1 base and 6 bases, there was a span of 0 bases. Germline CDR1 and CDR2: MDHEN and SYDVKM. Written as DNA, the CDR3 is TGTGCCAGCAGTTTATATGAAAAACTGTTTTTT. Translating it yields CASSLYEKLFF.

This clonotype was seen a few times. The chain couples TRBV7-2 to TRBJ1-2, with D uncertain. CDR1 is SGHTA, CDR2 FQGNSA, per germline. This CDR3 is 12 amino acids long. V was cut by 7 bases and J by 8 bases, with 14 bases left in between. CDR3: CASTQESLGYTF. The CDR3 DNA reads as TGTGCCAGCACCCAAGAGTCACTCGGCTACACCTTC.

This clonotype was observed at least ten times. V is TRBV6-2 or TRBV6-3 and J is TRBJ2-3; weak D call: TRBD1 (6 bases). Germline V gene lookup returns CDR1 MNHEY and CDR2 SVGEGT. The V and J ends lost 6 bases and 6 bases respectively, with 13 bases between them. The CDR3 runs to 13 residues. Here the CDR3 DNA reads TGTGCCAGCAGGGGACAAGGGAGTGATACGCAGTATTTT. Protein product: CASRGQGSDTQYF.

In this sample, this clonotype turned up a few times. J is TRBJ2-4 and V is TRBV5-1; D is unresolved. From germline, CDR1 is SGHRS and CDR2 YFSETQ. The CDR3 extends over 13 amino acids. The ends were cut back, 4 bases at V and 6 bases at J, with 11 bases in the middle. The CDR3 region is CASSLPGGNIQYF. Written as DNA, the CDR3 is TGCGCCAGCAGCCTACCCGGCGGAAACATTCAGTACTTC.

This clonotype was seen a handful of times. This chain links TRBV6-5 with TRBJ2-7; TRBD1 matches 7 bases. The V and J ends lost 2 bases and 3 bases, in that order; junction bases with no gene match: 4. The CDR3 loop spans 14 amino acids. Germline CDR1 is MNHEY and CDR2 is SVGAGI. The CDR3 spells CASSYRDRHYEQYF. The CDR3 DNA reads TGTGCCAGCAGTTACAGGGACAGACACTACGAGCAGTACTTC.

The genes are TRBV11-1 and TRBJ2-1, with D maybe TRBD2 (5 bases). The CDR3 covers 13 residues. CDR1 is SGHAT, CDR2 FQDESV, per germline (reference sequence). Between the trimmed V and J ends, which lost 6 bases and 12 bases, there was a span of 18 bases. The CDR3 nucleotides are TGTGCCAGCAGACCTGGAACCGCCGAGGGGCAGTTCTTC. This translates into CASRPGTAEGQFF.

The genes are TRBV5-1 and TRBJ1-4; TRBD1 agrees at 8 bases. V gave up 4 bases and J gave up 5 bases; unmatched junction bases: 10. CDR1 and CDR2 (germline): SGHRS, YFSETQ. The CDR3 loop spans 16 amino acids. The CDR3 here is CASSITGQGGNEKLFF. CDR3 DNA: TGCGCCAGCAGCATCACCGGACAGGGAGGGAATGAAAAACTGTTTTTT. Based on the CDR3 plus reference TRBV5-1 and TRBJ1-4, the full variable domain is KAGVTQTPRYLIKTRGQQVTLSCSPISGHRSVSWYQQTPGQGLQFLFEYFSETQRNKGNFPGRFSGRQFSNSRSEMNVSTLELGDSALYLCASSITGQGGNEKLFFGSGTQLSVL.

This clonotype appeared many times. The chain combines TRBV9 with TRBJ2-7; the D is unclear. There are 15 residues in the CDR3. CDR1 is SGDLS and CDR2 is YYNGEE in the germline V gene. V shed 2 bases and J shed 3 bases, with 15 bases lying between them. The chain's CDR3 is CASSVTYGYGYEQYF. CDR3 nucleotide sequence: TGTGCCAGCAGCGTCACCTATGGGTACGGCTACGAGCAGTACTTC.

This clonotype was seen a few times. The chain combines TRBV27 with TRBJ2-1; weak D call: TRBD2 (6 bases). V was pared by 6 bases and J by 4 bases, with 19 bases between. The germline CDR1 and CDR2 sequences are MNHEY and SMNVEV (reference sequence). The CDR3 is made up of 16 amino acids. The DNA of the CDR3 is TGTGCCAGCAGCCCGTTTGTCCTTGGGACTTACAATGAGCAGTTCTTC. As protein: CASSPFVLGTYNEQFF.